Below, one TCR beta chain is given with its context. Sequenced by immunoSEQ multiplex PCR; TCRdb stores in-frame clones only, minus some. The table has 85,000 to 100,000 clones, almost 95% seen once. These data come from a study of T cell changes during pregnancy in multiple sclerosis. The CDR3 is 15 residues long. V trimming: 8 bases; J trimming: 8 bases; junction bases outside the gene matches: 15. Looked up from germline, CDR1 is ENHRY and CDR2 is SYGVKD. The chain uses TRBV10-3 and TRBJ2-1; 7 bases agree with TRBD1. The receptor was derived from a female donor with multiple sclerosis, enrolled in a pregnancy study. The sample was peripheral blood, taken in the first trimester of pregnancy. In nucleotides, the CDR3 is TGTGCCATCGGGAAACAAGGGGGCAGAAGCGATGAGCAGTTCTTC. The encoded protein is CAIGKQGGRSDEQFF.